The entry below gives a single TCR beta chain sequence along with its context. The germline V and J ends were trimmed by 4 bases and 7 bases, with 8 bases remaining between them. Germline V gene lookup returns CDR1 LNHDA and CDR2 SQIVND (reference sequence). The CDR3 length is 11 residues. The data belong to a study of response to subunit inactivated influenza vaccine. TCRdb reprocessed the RT-PCR reads via MiXCR and lists one record per CDR3 protein. The table lists about half a million distinct CDR3 sequences, around 8% of them singletons. The source is a man in his fifties or sixties who received an inactivated influenza vaccine. The starting material was PBMCs from blood, obtained roughly 24 months after vaccination. The genes are TRBV19 and TRBJ2-7; TRBD1 is a possible D gene (5 bases). The CDR3 spells CASSNQGEQYF. The CDR3, as DNA: TGTGCCAGTAGTAATCAGGGAGAGCAGTACTTC.